Below, 18 T cell receptor beta chains from the same sample are listed, as sequenced in a study of blood T cell repertoires in COVID-19. Here immunoSEQ multiplex PCR was the method, and the copy in TCRdb shows in-frame clones only, minus some. Of under 150,000 clones in the sample, 65% to 85% are singletons; the top ten hold approximately 1.8%. The specimen was peripheral blood. Every receptor here comes from a man in his sixties or seventies with acute or convalescent COVID-19.

J is TRBJ1-2 and V is TRBV6-5, with 7 bases identical to TRBD1. Losses at the gene ends were 7 bases for V and 8 bases for J; bases not matched to a gene: 7. Germline V gene sequence: CDR1 MNHEY, CDR2 SVGAGI. The CDR3 has 12 amino acids. The CDR3 nucleotides read TGTGCCAGCACTACGACAGGGACCGGCTACACCTTC. Encoded protein: CASTTTGTGYTF.

A single count supports this clone. V gene TRBV2 combines with J gene TRBJ2-5, with D unclear. Germline CDR1 SNHLY, CDR2 FYNNEI. The V gene lost 5 bases and the J gene lost 5 bases, with 9 bases spanning the gap. This CDR3 has 12 residues. The CDR3: CASSPQKETQYF. CDR3 DNA: TGTGCCAGCAGTCCCCAGAAGGAGACCCAGTACTTC.

The chain carries TRBV24-1 and TRBJ2-6, with D tentatively TRBD1 (5 bases). The CDR3 has 17 residues. The germline V gene encodes CDR1 KGHDR and CDR2 SFDVKD. The V end lost 7 bases, the J end lost 2 bases, and 17 bases lay between the germline ends. In DNA form, the CDR3 reads TGTGCCACCAGCCCAGGGTCGGGCGGCCCTGGGGCCAACGTCCTGACTTTC. It is translated as CATSPGSGGPGANVLTF.

The DNA of the CDR3 is TGTGCCATCAGTTCAGACAGTTCACCCCTCCACTTT. It specifies CAISSDSSPLHF. The chain carries TRBV10-3 and TRBJ1-6; possible D gene TRBD1, 5 bases. V was shortened by 5 bases and J by 9 bases, with 8 bases between the two germline ends. This CDR3 is 12 amino acids long. The germline gives CDR1 ENHRY, CDR2 SYGVKD.

V gene TRBV19 combines with J gene TRBJ2-3; the D gene is possibly TRBD2 (6 bases). There are 16 residues in the CDR3. The V end lost 4 bases, the J end lost 5 bases, and 19 bases lay between the germline ends. CDR1 is LNHDA and CDR2 is SQIVND in the germline V gene (reference sequence). The CDR3 loop is CASSSGAGWGKDTQYF. The CDR3 DNA is TGTGCCAGTAGTAGTGGGGCGGGGTGGGGGAAAGATACGCAGTATTTT.

This chain joins TRBV19 and TRBJ2-3; maybe TRBD2 (7 bases). The CDR3 runs 14 residues. V lost 6 bases, J lost 5 bases, and 15 bases lay in between. Germline V gene lookup returns CDR1 LNHDA and CDR2 SQIVND (reference sequence). This CDR3 is CASRGGAQGDTQYF. The CDR3 DNA follows: TGTGCCAGTAGGGGGGGGGCGCAAGGAGATACGCAGTATTTT.

The chain is built from TRBV6-5 and TRBJ2-1; 11 nucleotides agree with TRBD2. V shed 5 bases and J 0 bases; nucleotides not matched to a gene: 0. The germline V gene encodes CDR1 MNHEY and CDR2 SVGAGI. The CDR3 is made up of 15 amino acids. CDR3 sequence (DNA): TGTGCCAGCAGTACTAGCGGGGGCTCCTACAATGAGCAGTTCTTC. Its translation: CASSTSGGSYNEQFF.

The chain uses TRBV5-1 and TRBJ2-3, with 8 bases matching TRBD2. The ends lost 6 bases at V and 2 bases at J; junction bases unmatched: 8. CDR1 and CDR2 (germline): SGHRS, YFSETQ. This CDR3 spans 15 amino acids. The CDR3 DNA reads as TGCGCCAGCAATCCTGCGGGGGGCAACACAGATACGCAGTATTTT. It translates to CASNPAGGNTDTQYF.

This chain connects TRBV14 to TRBJ2-1; 11 bases fit TRBD2. This CDR3 is 14 amino acids long. Germline values: CDR1 SGHDN, CDR2 FVKESK. V lost 1 base and J lost 9; bases outside the gene matches: 2. The CDR3 loop is CASSQVGTSGEQFF. The CDR3 nucleotides are TGTGCCAGCAGCCAAGTAGGGACTAGCGGTGAGCAGTTCTTC.

The chain has TRBV30 and TRBJ1-1; D remains unclear. The CDR3 covers 13 residues. Trimming removed 4 bases from V and 0 bases from J, with 9 bases in between. In germline, CDR1 is GTSNPN, CDR2 SVGIG (reference sequence). The CDR3 reads CAWTAGLNTEAFF. CDR3 in DNA: TGTGCCTGGACGGCAGGATTGAACACTGAAGCTTTCTTT.

The V and J genes are TRBV6-5 and TRBJ1-1; a weak D match, TRBD1 (5 bases). The V gene's germline CDR1 is MNHEY and CDR2 SVGAGI. The CDR3 is 13 residues long. Trimming shortened V by 6 bases and J by 1 base, and 9 bases separated the two germline ends. CDR3 loop: CASREGQNTEAFF. CDR3 coding DNA: TGTGCCAGCAGGGAGGGGCAGAACACTGAAGCTTTCTTT.

This chain links TRBV18 with TRBJ2-2, with TRBD2 identical over 7 bases. CDR3 length: 16 amino acids. Looked up from germline, CDR1 is KGHSH and CDR2 is LQKENI. V gave up 5 bases and J gave up 0 bases; unmatched junction bases: 6. CDR3 DNA sequence: TGTGCCAGCTCAGGGACTAAGGCTTCGAACACCGGGGAGCTGTTTTTT. It is translated as CASSGTKASNTGELFF.

The gene calls are TRBV18 and TRBJ2-5; TRBD1 agrees at 8 bases. The V and J ends lost 4 bases and 3 bases, in that order; junction bases with no gene match: 1. Germline CDR1 KGHSH, CDR2 LQKENI. This CDR3 is 13 amino acids long. CDR3 in amino acids: CASSLQGEETQYF. The CDR3 region has the DNA TGTGCCAGCTCACTACAGGGGGAAGAGACCCAGTACTTC.

V usage is TRBV7-8 and J usage is TRBJ2-7; 16 bases fit TRBD2. Trimming removed 4 bases from V and 6 bases from J; junction bases left unmatched: 18. The CDR3 sequence is 20 residues long. Germline V gene data show CDR1 as SGHVS and CDR2 as FQNEAQ. Written as DNA, the CDR3 is TGTGCCAGCAGCTCTTACCCTCCGGGACTAGCGGGGGGGCCTGTGAGCGAGCAGTACTTC. Protein product: CASSSYPPGLAGGPVSEQYF.

The CDR3 protein is CASSLWQGSNYGYTF. CDR3 in DNA: TGTGCCAGCAGCTTGTGGCAGGGTTCTAACTATGGCTACACCTTC. The rearrangement uses TRBV5-6 and TRBJ1-2, with D maybe TRBD1 (5 bases). The CDR3 has 15 amino acids. The germline V gene has CDR1 SGHDT and CDR2 YYEEEE. V was pared by 1 base and J by 0 bases, with 10 bases between.

This clone was recorded a few times. This sequence joins TRBV19 and TRBJ2-5, with TRBD2 matching over 11 bases. In germline, CDR1 is LNHDA, CDR2 SQIVND (reference sequence). The CDR3 totals 16 residues. Trimming at V came to 5 bases and at J to 3 bases, leaving 8 bases not matched to a gene. The CDR3 loop reads CASSSLAGGRKETQYF. CDR3 in DNA: TGTGCCAGTAGTTCCCTAGCGGGGGGACGGAAAGAGACCCAGTACTTC.

This clone showed up just once. The rearrangement links TRBV10-2 to TRBJ2-5; D is unclear. The CDR3 has 11 residues. Germline CDR1 and CDR2: WSHSY and SAAADI. The germline V and J ends were trimmed by 3 bases and 5 bases, with 4 bases remaining between them. The CDR3 nucleotides are TGCGCCAGCAGTGACCCGGAGACCCAGTACTTC. It translates to CASSDPETQYF.

This sequence joins TRBV4-1 and TRBJ1-4; D gene unclear. Between the trimmed V and J ends, which lost 2 bases and 12 bases, there was a span of 25 bases. The CDR3 spans 17 residues. The germline CDR1 and CDR2 sequences are MGHRA and YSYEKL. CDR3 coding DNA: TGCGCCAGCAGCCAAATACCCGAGGGTCGGTCGGGCGGGGAACTGTTTTTT. This gives the protein CASSQIPEGRSGGELFF.